The rows below give T cell receptor beta chains drawn from one sample of a study of T cells in localized non-small cell lung cancer. Sequenced by immunoSEQ multiplex PCR; TCRdb stores in-frame clones only, minus some. The table lists tens of thousands of clones, 85% to 95% of them singletons. This sample comprised peripheral blood, obtained before any cancer treatment. Source of these receptors: an older female donor with stage I lung adenocarcinoma. CDR3s include the opening cysteine and the closing phenylalanine or tryptophan. A D gene is named only where the DNA matches it firmly. Size values are once, few and many counts, or a class for expanded clones, and some rows have none.

v_gene: TRBV7-9
j_gene: TRBJ2-3
d_gene: -
abundance: few
CDR3aa: CASSLEGSPTDTQYF
CDR3nt: TGTGCCAGCAGCTTAGAGGGCTCCCCCACAGATACGCAGTATTTT

v_gene: TRBV4-1
j_gene: TRBJ1-3
d_gene: TRBD1
abundance: -
CDR3aa: CASSQVTGESGNTIYF
CDR3nt: TGCGCCAGCAGCCAGGTAACAGGGGAATCTGGAAACACCATATATTTT

v_gene: TRBV6-4
j_gene: TRBJ2-1
d_gene: -
abundance: few
CDR3aa: CASSDKENEQFF
CDR3nt: TGTGCCAGCAGTGACAAGGAGAATGAGCAGTTCTTC

v_gene: TRBV15
j_gene: TRBJ1-5
d_gene: -
abundance: -
CDR3aa: CATSRDPGAGTNQPQHF
CDR3nt: TGTGCCACCAGCAGAGATCCTGGGGCAGGGACCAATCAGCCCCAGCATTTT

v_gene: TRBV19
j_gene: TRBJ2-1
d_gene: -
abundance: once
CDR3aa: CASSTYNEQFF
CDR3nt: TGTGCCAGTAGTACTTACAATGAGCAGTTCTTC

v_gene: TRBV6-6
j_gene: TRBJ1-1
d_gene: -
abundance: -
CDR3aa: CASRGQYTEAFF
CDR3nt: TGTGCCAGCAGGGGACAATACACTGAAGCTTTCTTT

v_gene: TRBV6-5
j_gene: TRBJ1-4
d_gene: -
abundance: -
CDR3aa: CASSYSIGEVNEKLFF
CDR3nt: TGTGCCAGCAGTTACTCGATCGGGGAGGTTAATGAAAAACTGTTTTTT

v_gene: TRBV5-5
j_gene: TRBJ1-3
d_gene: -
abundance: -
CDR3aa: CASGSSGVPSGNTIYF
CDR3nt: TGTGCCAGCGGATCCTCAGGGGTCCCCTCTGGAAACACCATATATTTT

v_gene: TRBV7-6
j_gene: TRBJ1-6
d_gene: -
abundance: -
CDR3aa: CASSPGPYNSPLHF
CDR3nt: TGTGCCAGCAGTCCGGGGCCTTATAATTCACCCCTCCACTTT

v_gene: TRBV19
j_gene: TRBJ1-2
d_gene: TRBD1
abundance: -
CDR3aa: CASSYRGDYGYTF
CDR3nt: TGTGCCAGTAGTTACAGGGGGGACTATGGCTACACCTTC

v_gene: TRBV5-1
j_gene: TRBJ1-3
d_gene: -
abundance: -
CDR3aa: CASSLYLGRGSGNTIYF
CDR3nt: TGCGCCAGCAGCTTGTACCTGGGCAGGGGCTCTGGAAACACCATATATTTT

v_gene: TRBV14
j_gene: TRBJ1-1
d_gene: -
abundance: -
CDR3aa: CASSQTGPRSPEAFF
CDR3nt: TGTGCCAGCAGCCAGACCGGGCCCAGAAGTCCAGAAGCTTTCTTT

v_gene: TRBV7-9
j_gene: TRBJ2-3
d_gene: -
abundance: -
CDR3aa: CASSARTTSTDTQYF
CDR3nt: TGTGCCAGCAGCGCCCGGACAACGAGCACAGATACGCAGTATTTT

v_gene: TRBV5-1
j_gene: TRBJ2-2
d_gene: TRBD1
abundance: -
CDR3aa: CASSLIPGQGNTGELFF
CDR3nt: TGCGCCAGCAGCTTAATACCGGGACAGGGGAACACCGGGGAGCTGTTTTTT

v_gene: TRBV5-1
j_gene: TRBJ1-1
d_gene: -
abundance: -
CDR3aa: CASSLASLGVASSLRAEAFF
CDR3nt: TGCGCCAGCAGCTTGGCCAGTCTAGGGGTGGCGTCTTCTCTCAGGGCTGAAGCTTTCTTT

v_gene: TRBV2
j_gene: TRBJ1-1
d_gene: -
abundance: -
CDR3aa: CASSQLQLNTEAFF
CDR3nt: TGTGCCAGCAGCCAACTACAGTTGAACACTGAAGCTTTCTTT

v_gene: TRBV29-1
j_gene: TRBJ1-6
d_gene: -
abundance: -
CDR3aa: CSVGESSYNSPLHF
CDR3nt: TGCAGCGTTGGAGAGAGCTCCTATAATTCACCCCTCCACTTT

v_gene: TRBV7-8
j_gene: TRBJ2-2
d_gene: TRBD1
abundance: -
CDR3aa: CASSRRGQGSDTGELFF
CDR3nt: TGTGCCAGCAGCCGCCGTGGACAGGGTTCGGACACCGGGGAGCTGTTTTTT

v_gene: TRBV7-9
j_gene: TRBJ2-1
d_gene: TRBD2
abundance: -
CDR3aa: CASSWISGDHNEQFF
CDR3nt: TGTGCCAGCAGCTGGATTAGCGGGGACCACAATGAGCAGTTCTTC

v_gene: TRBV7-3
j_gene: TRBJ2-5
d_gene: TRBD2
abundance: -
CDR3aa: CASSSSGGGETQYF
CDR3nt: TGTGCCAGCAGCTCCTCTGGCGGGGGAGAGACCCAGTACTTC

v_gene: TRBV28
j_gene: TRBJ1-2
d_gene: -
abundance: -
CDR3aa: CASGRRDYGYTF
CDR3nt: TGTGCCAGCGGCCGGAGGGACTATGGCTACACCTTC

v_gene: TRBV2
j_gene: TRBJ2-1
d_gene: TRBD2
abundance: -
CDR3aa: CASRASGGQGNEQFF
CDR3nt: TGTGCCAGCAGGGCTAGCGGGGGGCAGGGTAATGAGCAGTTCTTC

v_gene: TRBV9
j_gene: TRBJ1-2
d_gene: -
abundance: once
CDR3aa: CASSQINYGYTF
CDR3nt: TGTGCCAGCAGCCAGATCAACTATGGCTACACCTTC

v_gene: TRBV19
j_gene: TRBJ1-4
d_gene: TRBD1
abundance: -
CDR3aa: CASSMGQGAGEKLFF
CDR3nt: TGTGCCAGTAGTATGGGACAGGGGGCGGGTGAAAAACTGTTTTTT

v_gene: TRBV7-9
j_gene: TRBJ1-2
d_gene: TRBD1
abundance: -
CDR3aa: CASSFWGTGRNYGYTF
CDR3nt: TGTGCCAGCAGCTTTTGGGGGACAGGGAGGAACTATGGCTACACCTTC

v_gene: TRBV6-6
j_gene: TRBJ2-2
d_gene: -
abundance: -
CDR3aa: CASRRGTANTGELFF
CDR3nt: TGTGCCAGCAGAAGAGGGACGGCGAACACCGGGGAGCTGTTTTTT

v_gene: TRBV6-5
j_gene: TRBJ1-2
d_gene: -
abundance: once
CDR3aa: CASSYGFYGYTF
CDR3nt: TGTGCCAGCAGTTACGGTTTCTATGGCTACACCTTC

v_gene: TRBV19
j_gene: TRBJ2-2
d_gene: -
abundance: -
CDR3aa: CASNRGRTNTGELFF
CDR3nt: TGTGCCAGTAACCGGGGGCGGACAAACACCGGGGAGCTGTTTTTT

v_gene: TRBV18
j_gene: TRBJ1-5
d_gene: -
abundance: -
CDR3aa: CASSPGGDQPQHF
CDR3nt: TGTGCCAGCTCACCGGGGGGGGACCAGCCCCAGCATTTT

v_gene: TRBV27
j_gene: TRBJ2-3
d_gene: -
abundance: -
CDR3aa: CASSPWGSEGADTQYF
CDR3nt: TGTGCCAGCAGTCCCTGGGGCAGCGAAGGTGCAGATACGCAGTATTTT

v_gene: TRBV5-4
j_gene: TRBJ2-3
d_gene: -
abundance: -
CDR3aa: CASSFGGASTDTQYF
CDR3nt: TGTGCCAGCAGCTTCGGCGGGGCAAGCACAGATACGCAGTATTTT

v_gene: TRBV11-2
j_gene: TRBJ2-7
d_gene: TRBD1
abundance: -
CDR3aa: CASSSQARTGGRHEQYF
CDR3nt: TGTGCCAGCAGCTCCCAGGCGCGGACAGGGGGTCGTCACGAGCAGTACTTC

v_gene: TRBV9
j_gene: TRBJ2-2
d_gene: TRBD1
abundance: -
CDR3aa: CASSKGQGTGELFF
CDR3nt: TGTGCCAGCAGCAAGGGACAGGGCACCGGGGAGCTGTTTTTT